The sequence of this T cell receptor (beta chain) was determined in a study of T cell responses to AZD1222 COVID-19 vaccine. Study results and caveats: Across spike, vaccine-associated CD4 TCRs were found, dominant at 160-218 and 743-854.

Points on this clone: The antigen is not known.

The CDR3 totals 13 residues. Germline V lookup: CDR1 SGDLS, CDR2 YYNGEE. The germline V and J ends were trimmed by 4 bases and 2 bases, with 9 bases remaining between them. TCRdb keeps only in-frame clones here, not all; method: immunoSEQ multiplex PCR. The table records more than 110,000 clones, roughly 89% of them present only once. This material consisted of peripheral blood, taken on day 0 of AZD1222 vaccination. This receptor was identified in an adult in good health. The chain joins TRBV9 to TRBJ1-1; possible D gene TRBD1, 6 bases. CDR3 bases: TGTGCCAGCAGCCCCGGGACAAACACTGAAGCTTTCTTT. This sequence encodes CASSPGTNTEAFF.